Below, 30 T cell receptor beta chains from the same sample are listed, as sequenced in a study of T cell responses to AZD1222 COVID-19 vaccine. The protocol was immunoSEQ multiplex PCR, while the TCRdb copy is restricted to in-frame clones and leaves out a portion. The table includes tens of thousands of clones, 86% detected once. The material sequenced was peripheral blood, taken on day 0 of AZD1222 vaccination. These TCRs come from an adult in good health.

The genes are TRBV30 and TRBJ2-7, with TRBD2 matching over 11 bases. Germline CDR1 reads GTSNPN; CDR2 reads SVGIG (reference sequence). This CDR3 comprises 14 residues. Germline trimming cut 3 bases from V and 2 bases from J; bases unmatched to any gene: 3. Written as DNA, the CDR3 is TGTGCCTGGAGAAGACTAGCGGGGACCTACGAGCAGTACTTC. It yields the protein CAWRRLAGTYEQYF. Together with reference TRBV30 and TRBJ2-7, the CDR3 gives the full variable domain: SQTIHQWPATLVQPVGSPLSLECTVEGTSNPNLYWYRQAAGRGLQLLFYSVGIGQISSEVPQNLSASRPQDRQFILSSKKLLLSDSGFYLCAWRRLAGTYEQYFGPGTRLTVT.

This rearrangement joins TRBV28 to TRBJ1-6; D call uncertain. Germline CDR1 reads MDHEN; CDR2 reads SYDVKM. This CDR3 has 14 residues. Between the trimmed V and J ends, which lost 5 bases and 7 bases, there was a span of 12 bases. CDR3 in amino acids: CASSRKGRNSPLHF. CDR3 nucleotides: TGTGCCAGCAGTAGAAAGGGCCGCAATTCACCCCTCCACTTT.

The V and J genes are TRBV5-1 and TRBJ1-6; a possible D gene is TRBD1 (5 bases). The germline gives CDR1 SGHRS, CDR2 YFSETQ. Trimming took 4 bases from V and 4 from J, leaving 9 bases between them. CDR3 length: 14 amino acids. The chain's CDR3 is CASSPGVYNSPLHF. As DNA, the CDR3 is TGCGCCAGCAGCCCGGGGGTGTATAATTCACCCCTCCACTTT.

The gene calls are TRBV7-2 and TRBJ2-6; maybe TRBD1 (5 bases). The CDR3 has 15 residues. Trimming removed 5 bases at V and 0 bases at J, with 8 bases between. Germline V gives CDR1 SGHTA, CDR2 FQGNSA. Here the CDR3 reads CASSLTASGANVLTF. CDR3 in DNA: TGTGCCAGCAGCCTGACAGCCTCTGGGGCCAACGTCCTGACTTTC.

The CDR3 protein is CASSEGPGKLFF. In DNA form, the CDR3 reads TGTGCCAGTAGCGAGGGACCTGGAAAACTGTTTTTT. This rearrangement joins TRBV19 to TRBJ1-4, with D possibly TRBD1 on 5 matching bases. V was shortened by 6 bases and J by 10 bases, with 12 bases between the two germline ends. Germline CDR1 reads LNHDA; CDR2 reads SQIVND (reference sequence). The CDR3 contains 12 residues.

The J gene is TRBJ1-6, the V gene TRBV6-5; tentative D call: TRBD1 (6 bases). Germline V gives CDR1 MNHEY, CDR2 SVGAGI. With 6 bases removed from V and 7 bases from J, the gap between germline ends came to 13 bases. The CDR3 loop spans 14 amino acids. CDR3 sequence (DNA): TGTGCCAGCAGAGACAATCAGGGGAATTCACCCCTCCACTTT. This encodes CASRDNQGNSPLHF.

This sequence joins TRBV30 and TRBJ2-7, with a weak D call TRBD1 (6 bases). This CDR3 is 13 amino acids long. Germline CDR1 reads GTSNPN; CDR2 reads SVGIG (reference sequence). Trimming left V 4 bases short and J 4 bases short, with 14 bases between. The CDR3 bases are TGTGCCTGGAAGTCAGGGGATAGGTACGAGCAGTACTTC. Protein: CAWKSGDRYEQYF.

V usage is TRBV27 and J usage is TRBJ2-2, with TRBD2 matching over 8 bases. Trimming took 5 bases from V and 6 from J; bases not matched to a gene: 8. CDR3 length equals 15 residues. From germline, CDR1 is MNHEY and CDR2 SMNVEV (reference sequence). The CDR3, as DNA: TGTGCCAGCAGTCTCCAGACTAGCGCCGCCGGGGAGCTGTTTTTT. Translated: CASSLQTSAAGELFF.

The CDR3 sequence: CASSFVQGSYGYTF. DNA of the CDR3: TGTGCCAGCAGTTTCGTACAGGGGTCCTATGGCTACACCTTC. J is TRBJ1-2 and V is TRBV28, with 7 bases lining up with TRBD1. The V gene end was trimmed by 3 bases and the J gene end by 4 bases; junction bases not matched to a gene: 5. Germline V gene lookup returns CDR1 MDHEN and CDR2 SYDVKM. The CDR3 is 14 residues long.

The V gene is TRBV6-5, the J gene TRBJ1-2; a weak D match, TRBD1 (5 bases). The CDR3 spans 13 residues. CDR1 and CDR2 from the germline V gene are MNHEY and SVGAGI. The V end was cut by 10 bases, the J end by 6 bases, with 18 bases between. The CDR3 region has the DNA TGTGCCACGCTTCTCGTCCGGGGGGATGGCTACACCTTC. It yields the protein CATLLVRGDGYTF.

The rearrangement uses TRBV5-1 and TRBJ2-1; maybe TRBD1 (5 bases). Germline lookup yields CDR1 SGHRS and CDR2 YFSETQ. Trimming cost V 2 bases and J 2 bases, with 11 bases left between them. The CDR3 has 15 residues. The CDR3 here is CASSLGQGTYNEQFF. CDR3 nucleotide sequence: TGCGCCAGCAGCTTAGGGCAGGGCACCTACAATGAGCAGTTCTTC.

This clone was picked up one time. This rearrangement joins TRBV3-1 (or the pseudogene TRBV3-2) to TRBJ1-5, with no clear D. The V and J ends lost 0 bases and 9 bases respectively, with 9 bases between them. The CDR3 runs to 13 residues. CDR1 and CDR2 from the germline V gene are LGHDT and YNNKEL (reference sequence). CDR3 sequence (DNA): TGTGCCAGCAGCCAAGATGAGCAAGGGCCCCAGCATTTT. Encoded protein: CASSQDEQGPQHF.

The rearrangement links TRBV18 to TRBJ2-2; 9 bases are shared with TRBD1. Germline-derived CDR1 and CDR2 are KGHSH and LQKENI. This CDR3 spans 17 amino acids. V was clipped by 3 bases and J by 1 base; unmatched bases: 6. The CDR3 loop is CASSPGSGQGNTGELFF. The CDR3 DNA is TGTGCCAGCTCACCTGGATCGGGACAGGGGAACACCGGGGAGCTGTTTTTT.

This clone was counted once. The gene calls are TRBV19 and TRBJ1-5; no definite D call. This CDR3 is built from 14 residues. Deletions cut 3 bases from V and 6 bases from J, with 12 bases between. Germline loops: CDR1 LNHDA, CDR2 SQIVND (reference sequence). CDR3 protein: CASSIPAFGQPQHF. CDR3 nucleotide sequence: TGTGCCAGTAGTATTCCGGCCTTCGGTCAGCCCCAGCATTTT. The variable domain in full, completed from reference TRBV19 and TRBJ1-5, reads DGGITQSPKYLFRKEGQNVTLSCEQNLNHDAMYWYRQDPGQGLRLIYYSQIVNDFQKGDIAEGYSVSREKKESFPLTVTSAQKNPTAFYLCASSIPAFGQPQHFGDGTRLSIL.

This chain links TRBV27 with TRBJ1-2, with a tentative D call TRBD1 (6 bases). Germline V CDR1 and CDR2: MNHEY, SMNVEV (reference sequence). The CDR3 runs 14 residues. V was pared by 6 bases and J by 4 bases, with 15 bases between. CDR3 bases: TGTGCCAGCAGAAAAACAGGGTCCCTCTATGGCTACACCTTC. As protein: CASRKTGSLYGYTF.

The CDR3 spells CASPKGDTHTGELFF. CDR3 in DNA: TGTGCCAGCCCCAAGGGGGATACCCACACCGGGGAGCTGTTTTTT. This sequence joins TRBV6-5 and TRBJ2-2; D is perhaps TRBD1 (6 bases). CDR1 is MNHEY, CDR2 SVGAGI, per germline. The CDR3 sequence is 15 residues long. Trimming stripped 8 bases from V and 3 bases from J, with 16 bases between.

The rearrangement links TRBV13 to TRBJ1-5, with a possible D match to TRBD1 (5 bases). V was clipped by 5 bases and J by 4 bases, with 12 bases between them. CDR1 is PRHDT and CDR2 is FYEKMQ in the germline V gene (reference sequence). The CDR3 runs to 14 residues. In nucleotides, the CDR3 is TGTGCCAGCAGCCAAGGGGTGGGAAATCAGCCCCAGCATTTT. Its translation is CASSQGVGNQPQHF.

In this sample, this clone turned up a few times. V and J are TRBV9 and TRBJ1-6; D unclear. Trimming took 0 bases from V and 13 from J, leaving 17 bases between them. The CDR3 totals 15 residues. In germline, CDR1 is SGDLS, CDR2 YYNGEE. The CDR3 here is CASSVARGDSAPLHF. The CDR3 nucleotides are TGTGCCAGCAGCGTAGCTCGCGGAGATTCGGCGCCCCTCCACTTT.

The chain recombines TRBV5-1 with TRBJ2-1; the match to TRBD2 covers 13 bases. CDR3 size: 15 residues. Germline CDR1 and CDR2: SGHRS and YFSETQ. Trimming removed 5 bases from V and 4 bases from J; junction bases left unmatched: 3. CDR3: CASSETSGRYNEQFF. The CDR3 DNA reads as TGCGCCAGCAGTGAGACTAGCGGGAGGTACAATGAGCAGTTCTTC.

The chain uses TRBV5-4 and TRBJ2-5, with 7 nucleotides matching TRBD1. Germline CDR1 SGHNT, CDR2 YYREEE (reference sequence). Unmatched junction bases numbered 9, after V lost 2 bases and J lost 2 bases. The CDR3 spans 16 residues. CDR3 region: CASSFMTGSQQETQYF. The DNA of the CDR3 is TGTGCCAGCAGCTTTATGACAGGGAGCCAGCAAGAGACCCAGTACTTC.

The rearrangement links TRBV28 to TRBJ1-6, with 8 bases matching TRBD1. The trim removed 5 bases at V and 7 bases at J, leaving 13 bases unmatched. Germline V CDR1 and CDR2: MDHEN, SYDVKM. CDR3 length equals 17 residues. This CDR3 is CASSRRYGQGPNSPLHF. CDR3 bases: TGTGCCAGCAGTCGCAGGTACGGACAGGGACCAAATTCACCCCTCCACTTT.

This chain joins TRBV4-3 and TRBJ1-3; possible D gene TRBD1, 6 bases. The CDR3 sequence is 17 residues long. V lost 3 bases and J 2 bases, leaving 17 bases between the germline ends. Germline CDR1 is LGHNA and CDR2 is YSLEER. CDR3 in amino acids: CASSQGTGYDTGNTIYF. In DNA, the CDR3 is TGCGCCAGCAGCCAGGGAACAGGGTACGATACTGGAAACACCATATATTTT.

At least ten counts were recorded for this clone. The chain employs TRBV4-1 and TRBJ2-7; TRBD2 agrees at 15 bases. The V and J ends lost 3 bases and 0 bases, in that order; junction bases with no gene match: 9. From germline, CDR1 is MGHRA and CDR2 YSYEKL. The CDR3 runs 19 residues. The CDR3 DNA reads TGCGCCAGCAGCCACCCCGGACTAGCGGGAGGGCCGGGCTCCTACGAGCAGTACTTC. Amino acids: CASSHPGLAGGPGSYEQYF.

The V call is TRBV2, the J call TRBJ2-5; weak D call: TRBD2 (6 bases). CDR3 length equals 10 residues. Germline values: CDR1 SNHLY, CDR2 FYNNEI. V was shortened by 8 bases and J by 9 bases, with 10 bases between the two germline ends. The CDR3 sequence is CASLGGPQYF. The CDR3 nucleotides are TGTGCCAGCTTGGGGGGACCCCAGTACTTC.

V usage is TRBV2 and J usage is TRBJ2-7; perhaps TRBD1 as D (5 bases). The CDR3 consists of 14 residues. V gave up 3 bases and J gave up 5 bases, with 14 bases separating them. Germline CDR1 reads SNHLY; CDR2 reads FYNNEI. The CDR3 loop reads CASSEVLVGDEQYF. The CDR3 region has the DNA TGTGCCAGCAGTGAGGTTTTAGTAGGGGACGAGCAGTACTTC.

The chain uses TRBV6-5 and TRBJ2-7; the D call may be TRBD1 or TRBD2 (5 bases each). The germline V and J ends were trimmed by 7 bases and 0 bases, with 16 bases remaining between them. Germline-derived CDR1 and CDR2 are MNHEY and SVGAGI. This CDR3 region has 15 residues. The CDR3 DNA reads as TGTGCCAGCAAGTTATACGGGGCCAGCTCCTACGAGCAGTACTTC. It yields the protein CASKLYGASSYEQYF.

This clone was observed once. The chain combines TRBV7-9 with TRBJ2-2; D remains unclear. Germline V gene sequence: CDR1 SEHNR, CDR2 FQNEAQ (reference sequence). The CDR3 extends over 14 amino acids. Trimming cost V 1 base and J 0 bases, with 3 bases left between them. CDR3 DNA sequence: TGTGCCAGCAGCTTAGACTCGAACACCGGGGAGCTGTTTTTT. This encodes CASSLDSNTGELFF.

The chain uses TRBV5-1 and TRBJ1-4, with D unclear. The germline CDR1 and CDR2 sequences are SGHRS and YFSETQ. V was clipped by 4 bases and J by 0 bases, with 7 bases between them. The CDR3 totals 14 residues. CDR3 in amino acids: CASSPWATNEKLFF. CDR3 nucleotide sequence: TGCGCCAGCAGCCCATGGGCAACTAATGAAAAACTGTTTTTT.

The rearrangement uses TRBV2 and TRBJ1-2; D may be TRBD1 (6 bases). Trimming pared 0 bases from V and 5 bases from J, leaving 10 bases between. The CDR3 is made up of 14 amino acids. The germline V gene encodes CDR1 SNHLY and CDR2 FYNNEI. The CDR3 nucleotides read TGTGCCAGCAGTGAAGCAGGGGGTTATTATGGCTACACCTTC. Residues: CASSEAGGYYGYTF.

The genes are TRBV7-9 and TRBJ1-4; a weak D match, TRBD1 (5 bases). The CDR3 length is 16 residues. The germline CDR1 and CDR2 sequences are SEHNR and FQNEAQ (reference sequence). Trimming removed 5 bases at V and 0 bases at J, with 13 bases between. For the CDR3, the DNA is TGTGCCAGCAGCCGAAAACCAGGGACAACTAATGAAAAACTGTTTTTT. Protein product: CASSRKPGTTNEKLFF.